The 25 T cell receptor beta chains presented below share a single source sample, sequenced in a study of T-cell reconstitution after alpha-beta-depleted transplantation in children. Unique molecular identifiers tagged the TCRbeta library. MiXCR, run by TCRdb on the PCR reads, gives a single entry per CDR3 protein. The sample lists roughly 670,000 distinct CDR3 sequences; around 14% were seen once. Sequenced here: PBMCs, sampled before TCRalphabeta/CD19-depleted stem cell transplant. The source of these receptors is a girl aged 2-15 years with congenital amegakaryocytic thrombocytopenia, due to receive a stem cell transplant.

The chain employs TRBV18 and TRBJ2-2, with D maybe TRBD1 (5 bases). Looked up from germline, CDR1 is KGHSH and CDR2 is LQKENI. This CDR3 comprises 16 residues. V lost 3 bases, J lost 4 bases, and 15 bases lay in between. The CDR3 here is CASSPSAGIGTGELFF. The CDR3 DNA reads as TGTGCCAGCTCACCTTCCGCAGGGATCGGCACCGGGGAGCTGTTTTTT.

This clonotype was observed at least ten times. Here the CDR3 reads CASSRIRVEASYEQYF. CDR3 bases: TGTGCCAGCAGCCGAATCAGGGTGGAAGCCTCCTACGAGCAGTACTTC. The rearrangement uses TRBV7-9 and TRBJ2-7; maybe TRBD1 (5 bases). CDR3 length: 16 amino acids. Germline-derived CDR1 and CDR2 are SEHNR and FQNEAQ (reference sequence). V was shortened by 5 bases and J by 0 bases, with 17 bases between the two germline ends.

This clonotype was counted many times. V is TRBV20-1 and J is TRBJ2-5, with 7 bases matching TRBD2. The V gene's germline CDR1 is DFQATT and CDR2 SNEGSKA (reference sequence). This CDR3 is built from 13 residues. With V trimmed by 7 bases and J by 5 bases, 10 bases remained unmatched. Here the CDR3 reads CSVVGLRMETQYF. In DNA form, the CDR3 reads TGCAGTGTGGTGGGACTAAGAATGGAGACCCAGTACTTC.

This clonotype has a count of ten or more. The V gene is TRBV7-9, the J gene TRBJ2-7; the D call may be TRBD1 or TRBD2 (5 bases each). Germline V gene sequence: CDR1 SEHNR, CDR2 FQNEAQ (reference sequence). This CDR3 has 13 amino acids. V lost 8 bases, J lost 0 bases, and 11 bases lay in between. The CDR3 DNA reads as TGTGCCAGCTCCGGGACGACCTCCTACGAGCAGTACTTC. It translates to CASSGTTSYEQYF.

This clonotype has ten or more counts. The chain employs TRBV12-3 or TRBV12-4 and TRBJ2-1; 7 bases line up with TRBD1. Trimming at V came to 6 bases and at J to 5 bases, leaving 10 bases not matched to a gene. The CDR3 contains 15 residues. Written as DNA, the CDR3 is TGTGCCAGCAGGCCTGAAGTAGGGGGCCACAATGAGCAGTTCTTC. It codes for CASRPEVGGHNEQFF.

This clonotype was counted many times. CDR3 in amino acids: CASSYPVLAGGRSSYEQYF. The CDR3 nucleotides are TGTGCCAGCAGTTACCCCGTACTAGCGGGAGGCCGAAGCTCCTACGAGCAGTACTTC. The rearrangement links TRBV12-3 or TRBV12-4 to TRBJ2-7; 12 bases are shared with TRBD2. There are 19 residues in the CDR3. The J segment lost 0 bases and the V segment lost 4 bases, leaving 13 bases of the junction unmatched.

This clonotype was seen repeatedly, ten times or more. The chain is built from TRBV5-1 and TRBJ2-3; 12 bases are shared with TRBD2. The CDR3 loop spans 17 amino acids. CDR1 and CDR2 (germline): SGHRS, YFSETQ. The V segment lost 3 bases and the J segment 6 bases; nucleotides outside the gene matches: 11. The CDR3 nucleotides are TGCGCCAGCAGCTCTTACTCGACTAGCGGGAGTTCCGATACGCAGTATTTT. Protein sequence: CASSSYSTSGSSDTQYF. The whole variable domain, remainder taken from reference TRBV5-1 and TRBJ2-3, is KAGVTQTPRYLIKTRGQQVTLSCSPISGHRSVSWYQQTPGQGLQFLFEYFSETQRNKGNFPGRFSGRQFSNSRSEMNVSTLELGDSALYLCASSSYSTSGSSDTQYFGPGTRLTVL.

This clonotype was detected a few times. This sequence joins TRBV27 and TRBJ2-3, with TRBD1 matching over 7 bases. The V segment lost 3 bases and the J segment 3 bases; nucleotides outside the gene matches: 6. Germline assignment: CDR1 MNHEY and CDR2 SMNVEV (reference sequence). The CDR3 loop spans 15 amino acids. CDR3 nucleotides: TGTGCCAGCAGTTTTCGGTCAGGGGGAACAGATACGCAGTATTTT. It specifies CASSFRSGGTDTQYF.

In its sample, this clonotype was seen a few times. The chain uses TRBV20-1 and TRBJ2-1, with TRBD1 matching over 11 bases. The ends lost 1 base at V and 1 base at J; junction bases unmatched: 6. This CDR3 is built from 17 residues. CDR1 and CDR2 from the germline V gene are DFQATT and SNEGSKA (reference sequence). The CDR3 sequence: CSARARTGGKSYNEQFF. The CDR3 DNA reads as TGCAGTGCTAGAGCTAGGACAGGGGGCAAGTCCTACAATGAGCAGTTCTTC.

This clonotype was counted at least ten times. The CDR3 bases are TGTGCCATCAGAGGACAGGGGGGTCGGCAAGAGACCCAGTACTTC. Amino acid sequence: CAIRGQGGRQETQYF. The chain carries TRBV10-3 and TRBJ2-5; 10 bases fit TRBD1. The germline CDR1 and CDR2 sequences are ENHRY and SYGVKD. The CDR3 extends over 15 amino acids. Losses at the gene ends were 6 bases for V and 2 bases for J; bases not matched to a gene: 6.

The V gene is TRBV4-1, the J gene TRBJ2-5, with 8 bases identical to TRBD2. CDR1 MGHRA and CDR2 YSYEKL come from the germline V gene. The CDR3 is 16 amino acids. V dropped 0 bases and J dropped 5; count of bases not matched to a gene: 8. CDR3 in DNA: TGCGCCAGCAGCCAAGAGGCAACTAGCGGAATGGAGACCCAGTACTTC. Translation: CASSQEATSGMETQYF.

This sequence joins TRBV7-9 and TRBJ1-6; a weak D match, TRBD1 (6 bases). In germline, CDR1 is SEHNR, CDR2 FQNEAQ (reference sequence). The CDR3 loop spans 16 amino acids. Trimming stripped 7 bases from V and 6 bases from J, with 19 bases between. CDR3 DNA sequence: TGTGCCAGCATCAACACCGGGGGGCCTATTAATTCACCCCTCCACTTT. Translation gives CASINTGGPINSPLHF.

This clonotype occurred many times. CDR3 in amino acids: CASSLRDLNTGELFF. The CDR3 DNA reads TGCGCCAGCAGCTTGCGGGACTTGAACACCGGGGAGCTGTTTTTT. The chain carries TRBV5-1 and TRBJ2-2; weak D call: TRBD2 (6 bases). The germline V gene encodes CDR1 SGHRS and CDR2 YFSETQ. CDR3 length: 15 residues. The ends were cut back, 1 base at V and 1 base at J, with 8 bases in the middle.

This clonotype was found many times. The gene calls are TRBV6-1 and TRBJ1-2; 8 nucleotides align to TRBD1. The CDR3 covers 15 residues. CDR1 and CDR2 (germline): MNHNS, SASEGT. After removal of 2 bases from V and 7 bases from J, the junction contained 9 bases not matched to a gene. Written as DNA, the CDR3 is TGTGCCAGCAGTGAATGGGGACAGGAAGGGGCTGGCTACACCTTC. This sequence encodes CASSEWGQEGAGYTF.

This clonotype has a count of ten or more. The V and J genes are TRBV19 and TRBJ2-5; 9 nucleotides align to TRBD1. The CDR3 runs to 12 residues. CDR1 LNHDA and CDR2 SQIVND come from the germline V gene (reference sequence). The V and J ends lost 5 bases and 7 bases, in that order; junction bases with no gene match: 2. The CDR3 DNA sequence: TGTGCCAGTAGTCCGGGACAGGGGACCCAGTACTTC. Translating it yields CASSPGQGTQYF. Variable domain in full (rest from reference TRBV19 and TRBJ2-5): DGGITQSPKYLFRKEGQNVTLSCEQNLNHDAMYWYRQDPGQGLRLIYYSQIVNDFQKGDIAEGYSVSREKKESFPLTVTSAQKNPTAFYLCASSPGQGTQYFGPGTRLLVL.

The rearrangement uses TRBV6-6 and TRBJ2-7; the D call may be TRBD1 or TRBD2 (5 bases each). Germline V CDR1 and CDR2: MNHNY, SVGAGI (reference sequence). Deletions cut 8 bases from V and 3 bases from J, with 14 bases between. The CDR3 has 13 residues. Written as DNA, the CDR3 is TGTGCCAGCCGAGGGGACGGCCTCTACGAGCAGTACTTC. It codes for CASRGDGLYEQYF.

The chain combines TRBV7-2 with TRBJ2-3, with 8 bases lining up with TRBD2. The V gene's germline CDR1 is SGHTA and CDR2 FQGNSA. Trimming took 3 bases from V and 2 from J; bases not matched to a gene: 4. This CDR3 has 15 residues. CDR3 loop: CASSLARGVTDTQYF. In DNA form, the CDR3 reads TGTGCCAGCAGCTTGGCGCGGGGGGTCACAGATACGCAGTATTTT. Drawing the rest from reference TRBV7-2 and TRBJ2-3, the complete variable domain is GAGVSQSPSNKVTEKGKDVELRCDPISGHTALYWYRQSLGQGLEFLIYFQGNSAPDKSGLPSDRFSAERTGGSVSTLTIQRTQQEDSAVYLCASSLARGVTDTQYFGPGTRLTVL.

The chain couples TRBV6-1 to TRBJ2-1; 12 bases map to TRBD1. The CDR3 is 16 residues long. V was pared by 6 bases and J by 8 bases, with 11 bases of the junction left unmatched. The V gene's germline CDR1 is MNHNS and CDR2 SASEGT. CDR3 DNA: TGTGCCAGCAGCTCTCCCCGGGACAGGGGGCTTCATGAGCAGTTCTTC. As protein: CASSSPRDRGLHEQFF.

In this sample, this clonotype turned up many times. V and J are TRBV5-1 and TRBJ1-1; D not resolved. Germline assignment: CDR1 SGHRS and CDR2 YFSETQ. V was pared by 0 bases and J by 0 bases, with 12 bases between. This CDR3 is built from 16 residues. CDR3: CASSLGTALLNTEAFF. The CDR3 DNA reads TGCGCCAGCAGCTTGGGAACCGCTCTTCTGAACACTGAAGCTTTCTTT.

This clonotype has a count of ten or more. The chain has TRBV12-3 or TRBV12-4 and TRBJ2-1; possible D gene TRBD2, 5 bases. The V and J ends lost 3 bases and 3 bases respectively, with 15 bases between them. CDR3 length: 16 residues. The CDR3 spells CASSFPISAFYNEQFF. The DNA for the CDR3 is TGTGCCAGCAGTTTCCCGATTAGCGCGTTCTACAATGAGCAGTTCTTC.

This clonotype was detected many times. The rearrangement uses TRBV28 and TRBJ1-5; D is ambiguous. Trimming took off 3 bases at V and 6 bases at J, with 15 bases between the two ends. Germline CDR1 and CDR2: MDHEN and SYDVKM. The CDR3 has 15 residues. The CDR3: CASSFPSYRGQPQHF. In DNA, the CDR3 is TGTGCCAGCAGTTTCCCCTCTTATCGGGGTCAGCCCCAGCATTTT.

This clonotype has a count of ten or more. The chain recombines TRBV12-5 with TRBJ2-4; D gene uncertain. Germline loops: CDR1 LGHNT, CDR2 FRNRAP. V was shortened by 1 base and J by 9 bases, with 1 base between the two germline ends. This CDR3 is 10 amino acids long. The CDR3 DNA reads TGTGCTAGTGGTTTGGCCATTCAGTACTTC. This codes for CASGLAIQYF.

This clonotype was seen a handful of times. The rearrangement links TRBV5-1 to TRBJ1-6; possibly TRBD1 for D (5 bases). Germline CDR1 is SGHRS and CDR2 is YFSETQ. CDR3 length equals 15 residues. Trimming stripped 0 bases from V and 8 bases from J, with 12 bases between. The DNA for the CDR3 is TGCGCCAGCAGCTTGGGGGGCGCGAATTATTCACCCCTCCACTTT. It encodes CASSLGGANYSPLHF.

This clonotype came up a few times. The chain is built from TRBV20-1 and TRBJ2-1; 8 bases are shared with TRBD2. This CDR3 is built from 15 residues. CDR1 is DFQATT and CDR2 is SNEGSKA in the germline V gene (reference sequence). Losses at the gene ends were 4 bases for V and 0 bases for J; bases not matched to a gene: 5. The CDR3 loop reads CSAIRLAHSYNEQFF. The CDR3 DNA reads TGCAGTGCTATTAGACTAGCGCACTCCTACAATGAGCAGTTCTTC.

This rearrangement joins TRBV9 to TRBJ1-1; perhaps TRBD1 as D (6 bases). CDR1 SGDLS and CDR2 YYNGEE come from the germline V gene. This CDR3 has 16 amino acids. V lost 0 bases, J lost 1 base, and 13 bases lay in between. CDR3 in DNA: TGTGCCAGCAGCGTAGATACACAGGGCCCGAACACTGAAGCTTTCTTT. It specifies CASSVDTQGPNTEAFF.